The sequence of this TCR beta chain was determined in a study of blood T cell repertoires in COVID-19. Only in-frame clones appear in the TCRdb table, and some are missing; sequencing was by immunoSEQ multiplex PCR. The data hold 35,000 to 40,000 clones, with 90% observed a single time. CDR1 is SEHNR, CDR2 FQNEAQ, per germline (reference sequence). CDR3 length equals 13 residues. Trimming pared 4 bases from V and 1 base from J, leaving 7 bases between. Sequencing input: peripheral blood. J is TRBJ1-1 and V is TRBV7-9, with no clear D. This clonotype was obtained from a man in his 60s with active or convalescent COVID-19. CDR3 sequence reads: CASSYRENTEAFF. CDR3 nucleotide sequence: TGTGCCAGCAGCTACCGGGAGAACACTGAAGCTTTCTTT. The whole variable domain, remainder taken from reference TRBV7-9 and TRBJ1-1, is DTGVSQNPRHKITKRGQNVTFRCDPISEHNRLYWYRQTLGQGPEFLTYFQNEAQLEKSRLLSDRFSAERPKGSFSTLEIQRTEQGDSAMYLCASSYRENTEAFFGQGTRLTVV.